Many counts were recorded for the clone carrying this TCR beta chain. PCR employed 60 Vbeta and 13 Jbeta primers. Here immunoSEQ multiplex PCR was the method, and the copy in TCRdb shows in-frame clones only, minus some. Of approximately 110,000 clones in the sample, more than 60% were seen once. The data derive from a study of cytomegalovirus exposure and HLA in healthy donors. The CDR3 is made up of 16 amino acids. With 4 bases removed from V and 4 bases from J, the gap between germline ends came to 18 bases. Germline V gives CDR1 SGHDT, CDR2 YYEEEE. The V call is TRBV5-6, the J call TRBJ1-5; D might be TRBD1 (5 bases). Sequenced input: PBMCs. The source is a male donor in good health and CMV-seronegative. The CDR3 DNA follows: TGTGCCAGCAGCAAGATCGGGACTGACCTTAATCAGCCCCAGCATTTT. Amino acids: CASSKIGTDLNQPQHF.